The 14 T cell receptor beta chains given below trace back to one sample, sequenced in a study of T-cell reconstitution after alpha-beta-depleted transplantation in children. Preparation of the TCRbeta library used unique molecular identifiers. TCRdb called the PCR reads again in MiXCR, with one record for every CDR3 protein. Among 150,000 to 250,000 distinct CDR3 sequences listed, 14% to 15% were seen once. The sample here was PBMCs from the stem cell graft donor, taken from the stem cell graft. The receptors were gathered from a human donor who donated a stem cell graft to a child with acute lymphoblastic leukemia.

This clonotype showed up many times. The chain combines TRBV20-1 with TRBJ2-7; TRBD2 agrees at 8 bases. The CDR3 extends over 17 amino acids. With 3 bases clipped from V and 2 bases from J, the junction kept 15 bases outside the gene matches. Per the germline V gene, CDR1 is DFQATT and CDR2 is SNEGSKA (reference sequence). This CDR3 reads CSARDPVGSGTPYEQYF. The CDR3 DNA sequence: TGCAGTGCTAGGGATCCTGTGGGTAGCGGGACTCCCTACGAGCAGTACTTC.

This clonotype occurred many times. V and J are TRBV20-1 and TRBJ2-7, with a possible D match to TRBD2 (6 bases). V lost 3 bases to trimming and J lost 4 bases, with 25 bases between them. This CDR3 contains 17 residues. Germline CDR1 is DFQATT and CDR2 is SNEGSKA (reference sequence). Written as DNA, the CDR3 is TGCAGTGCTAGGGTTCCTGATATAGGACTAAGGAGGTACGAGCAGTACTTC. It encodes CSARVPDIGLRRYEQYF.

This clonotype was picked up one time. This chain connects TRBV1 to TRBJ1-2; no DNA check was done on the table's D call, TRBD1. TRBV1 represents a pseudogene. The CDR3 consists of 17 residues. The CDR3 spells CTSSHKTATLPDYGYTF. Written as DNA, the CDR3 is TGCACCAGCAGCCACAAGACAGCCACCTTACCCGACTATGGCTACACCTTC.

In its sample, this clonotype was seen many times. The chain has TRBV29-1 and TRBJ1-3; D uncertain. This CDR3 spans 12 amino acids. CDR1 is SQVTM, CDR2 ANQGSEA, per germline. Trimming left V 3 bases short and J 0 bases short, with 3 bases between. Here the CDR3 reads CSVESSGNTIYF. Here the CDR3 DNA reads TGCAGCGTTGAGAGCTCTGGAAACACCATATATTTT.

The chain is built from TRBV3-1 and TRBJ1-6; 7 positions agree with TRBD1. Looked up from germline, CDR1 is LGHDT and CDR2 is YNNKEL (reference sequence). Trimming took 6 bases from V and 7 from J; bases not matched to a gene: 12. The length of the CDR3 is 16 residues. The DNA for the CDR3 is TGTGCCAGCAGACAGATAGCCGGGACAGAGAATTCACCCCTCCACTTT. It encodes CASRQIAGTENSPLHF.

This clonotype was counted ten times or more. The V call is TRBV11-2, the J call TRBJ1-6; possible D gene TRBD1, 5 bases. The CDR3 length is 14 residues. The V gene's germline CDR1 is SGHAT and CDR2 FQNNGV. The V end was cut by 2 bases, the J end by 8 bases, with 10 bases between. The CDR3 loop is CASSLNTGDSPLHF. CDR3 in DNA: TGTGCCAGCAGCTTAAATACGGGGGATTCACCCCTCCACTTT.

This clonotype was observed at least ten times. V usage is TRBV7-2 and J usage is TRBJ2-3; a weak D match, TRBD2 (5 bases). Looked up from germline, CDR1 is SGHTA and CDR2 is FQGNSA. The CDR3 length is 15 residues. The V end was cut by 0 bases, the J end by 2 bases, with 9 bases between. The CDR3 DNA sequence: TGTGCCAGCAGCTTAGCGGGAGTGATCACAGATACGCAGTATTTT. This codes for CASSLAGVITDTQYF.

This CDR3 is CASSTGTGYSNQPQHF. The DNA for the CDR3 is TGTGCCAGCAGCACTGGGACAGGGTATAGCAATCAGCCCCAGCATTTT. The chain combines TRBV7-8 with TRBJ1-5; 9 bases line up with TRBD1. The CDR3 is 16 residues long. The V gene end was trimmed by 5 bases and the J gene end by 0 bases; junction bases not matched to a gene: 5. Germline values: CDR1 SGHVS, CDR2 FQNEAQ.

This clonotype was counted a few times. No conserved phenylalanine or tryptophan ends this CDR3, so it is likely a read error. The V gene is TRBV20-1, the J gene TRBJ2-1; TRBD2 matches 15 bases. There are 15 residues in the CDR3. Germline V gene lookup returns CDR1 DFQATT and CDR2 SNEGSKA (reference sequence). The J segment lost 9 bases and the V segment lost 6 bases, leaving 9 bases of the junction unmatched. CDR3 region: CSAIGTSGRPGEQFL. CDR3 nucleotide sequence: TGCAGTGCCATCGGGACTAGCGGGAGGCCAGGTGAGCAGTTCTTA.

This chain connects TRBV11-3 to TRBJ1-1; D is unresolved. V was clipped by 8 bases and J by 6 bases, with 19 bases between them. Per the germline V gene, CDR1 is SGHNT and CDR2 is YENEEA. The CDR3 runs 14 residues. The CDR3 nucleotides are TGTGCCAGCGGCCGTGGGCCTATGGACCCTGAAGCTTTCTTT. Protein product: CASGRGPMDPEAFF.

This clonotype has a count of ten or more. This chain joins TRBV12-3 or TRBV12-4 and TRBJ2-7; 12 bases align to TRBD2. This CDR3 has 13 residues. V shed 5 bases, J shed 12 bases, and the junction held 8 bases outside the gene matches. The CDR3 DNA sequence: TGTGCCAGCAGTCTCCGACTAGCGGGAGCCCCGTACTTC. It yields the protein CASSLRLAGAPYF.

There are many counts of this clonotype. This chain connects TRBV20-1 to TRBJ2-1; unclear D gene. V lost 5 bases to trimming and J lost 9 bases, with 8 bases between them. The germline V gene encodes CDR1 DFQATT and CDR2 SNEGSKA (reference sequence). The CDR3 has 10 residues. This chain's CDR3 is CSALLVEQFF. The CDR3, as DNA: TGCAGTGCTCTTTTGGTTGAGCAGTTCTTC.

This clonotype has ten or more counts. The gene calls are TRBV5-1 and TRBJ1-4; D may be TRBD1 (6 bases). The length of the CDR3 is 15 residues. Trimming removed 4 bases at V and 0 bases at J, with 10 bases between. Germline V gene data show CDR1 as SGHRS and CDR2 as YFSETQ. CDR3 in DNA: TGCGCCAGCAGCCCGGACAGCTCAACTAATGAAAAACTGTTTTTT. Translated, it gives CASSPDSSTNEKLFF.

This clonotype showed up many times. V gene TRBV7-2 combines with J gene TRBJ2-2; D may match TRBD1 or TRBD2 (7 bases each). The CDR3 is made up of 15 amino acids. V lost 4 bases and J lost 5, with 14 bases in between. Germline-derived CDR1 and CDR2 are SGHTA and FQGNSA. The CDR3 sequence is CASSSYRGGTGELFF. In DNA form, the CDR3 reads TGTGCCAGCAGCTCCTACAGGGGAGGGACCGGGGAGCTGTTTTTT.